This TCR beta chain was recovered during a study of blood T cell repertoires in COVID-19. Study information: PBMCs, B-cell-depleted T cells, or T cells were the source of the cDNA or gDNA that made up the material.

Some clones are missing from TCRdb's copy, which holds only in-frame ones; the method was immunoSEQ multiplex PCR. Found here are 250,000 to 300,000 clones, 84% of them singletons; the top ten hold around 4.1%. Trimming removed 4 bases from V and 5 bases from J; junction bases left unmatched: 6. The CDR3 is made up of 14 amino acids. Germline CDR1 SEHNR, CDR2 FQNEAQ (reference sequence). Source material: PBMCs or T cells enriched from blood (not recorded which). This TCR derives from a young man with acute COVID-19. This chain joins TRBV7-9 and TRBJ1-2; 8 positions match TRBD1. CDR3 DNA: TGTGCCAGCAGCTCCCACCGGACAGGGTATGGCTACACCTTC. Translated: CASSSHRTGYGYTF. Combining the CDR3 with reference TRBV7-9 and TRBJ1-2 gives the whole variable domain DTGVSQNPRHKITKRGQNVTFRCDPISEHNRLYWYRQTLGQGPEFLTYFQNEAQLEKSRLLSDRFSAERPKGSFSTLEIQRTEQGDSAMYLCASSSHRTGYGYTFGSGTRLTVV.